Sequencing of this T cell receptor beta chain was carried out in a study of cytomegalovirus exposure and HLA in healthy donors. The study, taken as a whole, reports: After further analysis at a later stage, 16,951 TCR beta sequences were associated with HLA alleles at 0.05 false discovery rate.

Turning to this clone: Its antigen is not identified.

The CDR3 loop spans 13 amino acids. Germline CDR1 and CDR2: SQVTM and ANQGSEA. V lost 4 bases and J lost 6, with 14 bases in between. PCR involved 60 Vbeta and 13 Jbeta primers. Method: immunoSEQ multiplex PCR; TCRdb's copy keeps in-frame clones and lacks some. This repertoire includes 100,000 to 150,000 clones. The sample comprised PBMCs. The TCR sequence derives from a middle-aged woman in good health and CMV-seropositive. The chain employs TRBV29-1 and TRBJ2-3; the D gene is possibly TRBD2 (5 bases). CDR3 DNA: TGCAGCGTTGGAGGGAGAGTAAGTGATACGCAGTATTTT. Translated, it gives CSVGGRVSDTQYF.